Below, one T cell receptor beta chain is given with its context. This entry comes from a study of identical twins. MiXCR was run by TCRdb on the 5' RACE reads, yielding one entry per CDR3 protein. The sample holds fewer than 500,000 distinct CDR3 sequences, around 15% seen once. The J segment lost 1 base and the V segment lost 7 bases, leaving 6 bases of the junction unmatched. CDR3 size: 16 residues. In germline, CDR1 is MNHNS, CDR2 SASEGT. These data were likewise used in another study, on yellow fever vaccine responses in identical twins.

This chain links TRBV6-1 with TRBJ2-2, with 10 bases fitting TRBD1. Sequenced sample: CD4+ T cells sorted from blood. The sequence came from a woman aged 18-29 years in good health. CDR3 sequence reads: CASTRQGARNTGELFF. In DNA, the CDR3 is TGTGCCAGCACAAGACAGGGGGCGAGGAACACCGGGGAGCTGTTTTTT.